One sample yielded the 4 T cell receptor beta chains listed below, sequenced in a study of technical replicates of blood from a handful of donors. The assay was immunoSEQ multiplex PCR, and TCRdb's table has in-frame clones only and misses some. The sample lists around 78,000 clones, 85% to 95% seen once, with 0.2% to 0.3% in the top ten. The sample consisted of T cells isolated from PBMCs. The receptors derive from a human donor in good health.

The genes are TRBV19 and TRBJ2-1, with a tentative D call TRBD1 (5 bases). CDR3 length: 13 residues. V was shortened by 3 bases and J by 9 bases, with 12 bases between the two germline ends. Germline assignment: CDR1 LNHDA and CDR2 SQIVND (reference sequence). The CDR3 reads CASSIAGLSEQFF. CDR3 nucleotides: TGTGCCAGTAGTATCGCAGGGTTGAGTGAGCAGTTCTTC. Together with reference TRBV19 and TRBJ2-1, the CDR3 gives the full variable domain: DGGITQSPKYLFRKEGQNVTLSCEQNLNHDAMYWYRQDPGQGLRLIYYSQIVNDFQKGDIAEGYSVSREKKESFPLTVTSAQKNPTAFYLCASSIAGLSEQFFGPGTRLTVL.

This clone has only one observation. The chain uses TRBV7-8 and TRBJ2-7, with 7 bases lining up with TRBD2. The CDR3 spans 14 residues. J lost 2 bases, V lost 3 bases, and 4 bases had no gene match. The germline V gene has CDR1 SGHVS and CDR2 FQNEAQ. CDR3 loop: CASSLGGVPYEQYF. CDR3 nucleotide sequence: TGTGCCAGCAGCTTGGGAGGGGTTCCCTACGAGCAGTACTTC. The whole variable domain, filled in from reference TRBV7-8 and TRBJ2-7, reads GAGVSQSPRYKVAKRGQDVALRCDPISGHVSLFWYQQALGQGPEFLTYFQNEAQLDKSGLPSDRFFAERPEGSVSTLKIQRTQQEDSAVYLCASSLGGVPYEQYFGPGTRLTVT.

This rearrangement joins TRBV5-1 to TRBJ2-3; D not resolved. With 2 bases removed from V and 3 bases from J, the gap between germline ends came to 4 bases. The CDR3 spans 12 residues. In germline, CDR1 is SGHRS, CDR2 YFSETQ. The CDR3 here is CASSFTTDTQYF. Written as DNA, the CDR3 is TGCGCCAGCAGCTTCACTACAGATACGCAGTATTTT.

The chain has TRBV14 and TRBJ1-6; D is unclear. The CDR3 length is 14 residues. CDR1 and CDR2 (germline): SGHDN, FVKESK. With 3 bases removed from V and 6 bases from J, the gap between germline ends came to 9 bases. CDR3 loop: CASSHGVGNSPLHF. CDR3 nucleotides: TGTGCCAGCAGCCACGGGGTAGGTAATTCACCCCTCCACTTT.